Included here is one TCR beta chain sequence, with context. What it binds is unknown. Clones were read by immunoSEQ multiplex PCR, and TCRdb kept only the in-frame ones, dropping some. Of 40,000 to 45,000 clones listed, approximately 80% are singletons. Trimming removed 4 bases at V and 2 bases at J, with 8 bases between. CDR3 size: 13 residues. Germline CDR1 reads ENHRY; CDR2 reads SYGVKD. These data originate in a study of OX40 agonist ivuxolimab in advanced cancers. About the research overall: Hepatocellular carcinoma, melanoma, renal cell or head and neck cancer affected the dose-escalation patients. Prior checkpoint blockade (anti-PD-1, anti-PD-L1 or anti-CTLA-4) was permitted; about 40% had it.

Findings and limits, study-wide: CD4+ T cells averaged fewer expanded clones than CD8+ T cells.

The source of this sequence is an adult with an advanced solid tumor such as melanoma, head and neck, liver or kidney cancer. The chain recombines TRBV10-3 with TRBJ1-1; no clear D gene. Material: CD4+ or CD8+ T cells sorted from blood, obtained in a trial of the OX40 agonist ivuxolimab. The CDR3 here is CAISVQANTEAFF. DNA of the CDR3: TGTGCCATCAGTGTTCAGGCAAACACTGAAGCTTTCTTT.